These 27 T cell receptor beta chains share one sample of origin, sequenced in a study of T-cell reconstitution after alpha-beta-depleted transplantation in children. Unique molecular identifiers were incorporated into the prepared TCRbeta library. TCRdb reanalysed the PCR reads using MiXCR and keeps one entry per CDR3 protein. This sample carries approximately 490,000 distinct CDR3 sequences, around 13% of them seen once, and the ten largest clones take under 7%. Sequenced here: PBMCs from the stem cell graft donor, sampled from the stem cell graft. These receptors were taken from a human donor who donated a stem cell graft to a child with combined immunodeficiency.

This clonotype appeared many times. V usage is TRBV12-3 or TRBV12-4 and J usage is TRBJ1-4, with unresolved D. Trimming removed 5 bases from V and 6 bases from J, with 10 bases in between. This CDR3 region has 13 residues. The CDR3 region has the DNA TGTGCCAGCAGTGTCGCAATTGATGAAAAACTGTTTTTT. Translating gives CASSVAIDEKLFF.

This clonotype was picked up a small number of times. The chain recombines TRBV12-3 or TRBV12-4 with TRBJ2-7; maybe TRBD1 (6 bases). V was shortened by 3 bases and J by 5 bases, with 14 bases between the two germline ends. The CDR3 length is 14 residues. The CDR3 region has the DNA TGTGCCAGCAGTTTCCCCAGCAGGGGCCACGAGCAGTACTTC. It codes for CASSFPSRGHEQYF.

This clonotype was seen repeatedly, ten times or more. The CDR3 nucleotides read TGTGCCAGCAGCTTAGTTCTGCCCACAGATACGCAGTATTTT. Amino acid sequence: CASSLVLPTDTQYF. The genes are TRBV7-2 and TRBJ2-3; D remains unclear. The CDR3 contains 14 residues. Germline CDR1 reads SGHTA; CDR2 reads FQGNSA. V shed 1 base and J shed 2 bases, with 7 bases lying between them.

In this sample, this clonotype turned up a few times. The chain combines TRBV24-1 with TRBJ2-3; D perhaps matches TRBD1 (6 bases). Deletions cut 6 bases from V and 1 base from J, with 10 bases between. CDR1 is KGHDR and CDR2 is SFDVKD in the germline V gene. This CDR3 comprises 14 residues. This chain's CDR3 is CATSTGWGTDTQYF. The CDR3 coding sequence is TGTGCCACCAGTACAGGGTGGGGCACAGATACGCAGTATTTT.

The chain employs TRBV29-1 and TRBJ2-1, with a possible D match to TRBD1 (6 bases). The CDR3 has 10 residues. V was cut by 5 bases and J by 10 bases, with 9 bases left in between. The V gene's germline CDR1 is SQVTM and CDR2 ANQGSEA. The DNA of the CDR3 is TGCAGCGTTACCGGGACAGAGCAGTTCTTC. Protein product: CSVTGTEQFF.

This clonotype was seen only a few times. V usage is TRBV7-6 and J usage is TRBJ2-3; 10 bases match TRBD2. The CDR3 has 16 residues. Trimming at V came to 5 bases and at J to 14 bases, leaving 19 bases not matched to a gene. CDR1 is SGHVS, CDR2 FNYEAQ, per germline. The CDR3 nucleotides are TGTGCCAGCAGCCCTGGGATTAGCGGGGGGCAAACAAAACGGTATTTT. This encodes CASSPGISGGQTKRYF.

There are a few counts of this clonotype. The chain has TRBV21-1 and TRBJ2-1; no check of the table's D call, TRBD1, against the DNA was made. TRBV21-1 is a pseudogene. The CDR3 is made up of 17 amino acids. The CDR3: CASSKEIAGATYNEQFF. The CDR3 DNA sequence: TGTGCCAGCAGCAAAGAGATAGCAGGGGCAACCTACAATGAGCAGTTCTTC.

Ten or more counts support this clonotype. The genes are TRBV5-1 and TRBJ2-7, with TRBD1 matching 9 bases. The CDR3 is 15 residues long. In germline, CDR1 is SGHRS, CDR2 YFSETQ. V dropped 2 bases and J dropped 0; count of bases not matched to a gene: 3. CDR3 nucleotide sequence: TGCGCCAGCAGCTTCAGACAGGGGGTCTCCTACGAGCAGTACTTC. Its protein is CASSFRQGVSYEQYF.

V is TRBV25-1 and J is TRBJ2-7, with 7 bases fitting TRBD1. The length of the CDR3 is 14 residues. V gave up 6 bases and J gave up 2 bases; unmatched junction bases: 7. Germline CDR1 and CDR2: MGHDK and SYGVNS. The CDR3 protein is CASRATGTAYEQYF. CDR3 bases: TGTGCCAGCAGGGCGACCGGGACAGCCTACGAGCAGTACTTC.

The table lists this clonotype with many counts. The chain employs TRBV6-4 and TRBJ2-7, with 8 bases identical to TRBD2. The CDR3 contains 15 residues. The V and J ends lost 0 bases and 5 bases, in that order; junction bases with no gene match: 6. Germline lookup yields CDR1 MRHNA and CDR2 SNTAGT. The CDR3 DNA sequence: TGTGCCAGCAGTGACTCGCCGGGAGGGCCCCACGAGCAGTACTTC. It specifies CASSDSPGGPHEQYF.

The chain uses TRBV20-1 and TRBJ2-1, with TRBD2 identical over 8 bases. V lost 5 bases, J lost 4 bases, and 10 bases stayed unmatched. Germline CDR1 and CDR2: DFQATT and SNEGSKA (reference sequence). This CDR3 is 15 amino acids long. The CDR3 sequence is CSAPLTSGPYNEQFF. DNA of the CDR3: TGCAGTGCTCCCTTAACTAGCGGCCCTTACAATGAGCAGTTCTTC.

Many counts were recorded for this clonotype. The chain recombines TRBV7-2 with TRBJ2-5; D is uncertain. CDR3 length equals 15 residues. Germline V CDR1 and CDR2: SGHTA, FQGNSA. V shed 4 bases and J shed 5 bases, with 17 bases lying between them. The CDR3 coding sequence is TGTGCCAGCAGCTCCCGGGCTCGGAAATGGGAGACCCAGTACTTC. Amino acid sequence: CASSSRARKWETQYF. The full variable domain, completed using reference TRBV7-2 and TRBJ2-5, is GAGVSQSPSNKVTEKGKDVELRCDPISGHTALYWYRQSLGQGLEFLIYFQGNSAPDKSGLPSDRFSAERTGGSVSTLTIQRTQQEDSAVYLCASSSRARKWETQYFGPGTRLLVL.

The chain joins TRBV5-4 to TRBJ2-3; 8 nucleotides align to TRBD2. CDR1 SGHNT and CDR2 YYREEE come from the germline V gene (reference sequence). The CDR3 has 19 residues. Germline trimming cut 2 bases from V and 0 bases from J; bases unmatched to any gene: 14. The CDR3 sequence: CASSFVRLAYMTSTDTQYF. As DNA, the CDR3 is TGTGCCAGCAGCTTCGTCCGACTAGCGTACATGACTAGCACAGATACGCAGTATTTT. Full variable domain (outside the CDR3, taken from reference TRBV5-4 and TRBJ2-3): ETGVTQSPTHLIKTRGQQVTLRCSSQSGHNTVSWYQQALGQGPQFIFQYYREEENGRGNFPPRFSGLQFPNYSSELNVNALELDDSALYLCASSFVRLAYMTSTDTQYFGPGTRLTVL.

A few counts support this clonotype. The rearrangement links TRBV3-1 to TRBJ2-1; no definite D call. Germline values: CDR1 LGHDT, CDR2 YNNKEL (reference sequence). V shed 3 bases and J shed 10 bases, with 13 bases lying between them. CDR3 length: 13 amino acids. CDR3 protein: CASSQALTSEQFF. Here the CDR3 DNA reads TGTGCCAGCAGCCAGGCCCTGACGAGCGAGCAGTTCTTC.

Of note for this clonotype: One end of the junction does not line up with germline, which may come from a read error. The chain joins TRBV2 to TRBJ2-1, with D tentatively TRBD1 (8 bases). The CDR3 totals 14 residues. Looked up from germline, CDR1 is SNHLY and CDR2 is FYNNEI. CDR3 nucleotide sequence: TGTGCCAGCACCGAGGACAGGGAGGGCAATGATCAGTTCTTC. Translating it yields CASTEDREGNDQFF.

The CDR3 sequence is CASSTGAGGYEQYF. For the CDR3, the DNA is TGTGCCAGCAGCACAGGAGCGGGGGGCTACGAGCAGTACTTC. The gene calls are TRBV5-5 and TRBJ2-7; 9 bases are shared with TRBD2. After removal of 4 bases from V and 3 bases from J, the junction contained 5 bases not matched to a gene. Germline loops: CDR1 SGHKS, CDR2 YYEKEE (reference sequence). There are 14 residues in the CDR3.

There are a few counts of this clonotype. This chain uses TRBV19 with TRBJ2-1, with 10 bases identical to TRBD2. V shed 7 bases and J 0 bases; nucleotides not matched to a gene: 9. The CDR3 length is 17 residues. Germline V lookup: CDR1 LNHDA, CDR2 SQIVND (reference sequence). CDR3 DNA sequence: TGTGCCAGTAAAAAGACTAGCGGGCTAAACTCCTACAATGAGCAGTTCTTC. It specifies CASKKTSGLNSYNEQFF.

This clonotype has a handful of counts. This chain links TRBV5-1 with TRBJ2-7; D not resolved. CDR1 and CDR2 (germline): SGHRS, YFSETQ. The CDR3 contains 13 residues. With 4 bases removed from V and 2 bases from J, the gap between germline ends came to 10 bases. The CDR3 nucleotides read TGCGCCAGCAGCCCCCACGACCCCTACGAGCAGTACTTC. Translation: CASSPHDPYEQYF.

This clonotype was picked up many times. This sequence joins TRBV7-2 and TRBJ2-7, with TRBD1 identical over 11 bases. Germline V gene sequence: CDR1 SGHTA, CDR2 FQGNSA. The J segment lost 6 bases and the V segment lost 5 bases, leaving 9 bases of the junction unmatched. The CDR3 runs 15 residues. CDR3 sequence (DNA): TGTGCCAGCAGCAGTACCGGGACAGGGGGTATCGAGCAGTACTTC. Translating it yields CASSSTGTGGIEQYF.

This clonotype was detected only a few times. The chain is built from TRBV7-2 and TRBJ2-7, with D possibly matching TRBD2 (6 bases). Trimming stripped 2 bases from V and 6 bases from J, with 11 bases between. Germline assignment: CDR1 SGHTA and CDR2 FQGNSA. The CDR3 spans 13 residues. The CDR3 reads CASSLLRGIEQYF. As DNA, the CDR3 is TGTGCCAGCAGCTTATTACGGGGGATCGAGCAGTACTTC.

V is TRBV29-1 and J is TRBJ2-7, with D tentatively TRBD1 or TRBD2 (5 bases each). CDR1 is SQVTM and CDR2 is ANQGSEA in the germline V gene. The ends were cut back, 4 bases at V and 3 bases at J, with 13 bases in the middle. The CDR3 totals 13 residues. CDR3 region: CSVGTGAYYEQYF. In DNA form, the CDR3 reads TGCAGCGTTGGGACCGGGGCCTACTACGAGCAGTACTTC.

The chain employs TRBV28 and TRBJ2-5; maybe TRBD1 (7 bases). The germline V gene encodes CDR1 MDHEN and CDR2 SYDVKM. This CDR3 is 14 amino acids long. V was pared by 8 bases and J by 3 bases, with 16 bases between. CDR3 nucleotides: TGTGCCAGCGAAAGTACAGGGGAGGAAGAGACCCAGTACTTC. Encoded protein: CASESTGEEETQYF.

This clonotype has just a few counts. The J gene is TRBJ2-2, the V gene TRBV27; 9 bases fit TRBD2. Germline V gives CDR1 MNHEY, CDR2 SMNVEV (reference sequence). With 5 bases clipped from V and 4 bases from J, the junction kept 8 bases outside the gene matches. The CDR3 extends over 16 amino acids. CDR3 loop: CASSLGTSPLTGELFF. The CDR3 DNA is TGTGCCAGCAGTCTAGGGACTAGCCCCCTCACCGGGGAGCTGTTTTTT.

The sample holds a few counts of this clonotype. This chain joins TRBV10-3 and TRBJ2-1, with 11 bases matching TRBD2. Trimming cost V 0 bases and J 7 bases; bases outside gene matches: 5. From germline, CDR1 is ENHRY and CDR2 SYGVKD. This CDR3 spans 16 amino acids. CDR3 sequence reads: CAISESEGTSGNEQFF. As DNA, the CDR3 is TGTGCCATCAGTGAGTCTGAAGGGACTAGCGGTAATGAGCAGTTCTTC.

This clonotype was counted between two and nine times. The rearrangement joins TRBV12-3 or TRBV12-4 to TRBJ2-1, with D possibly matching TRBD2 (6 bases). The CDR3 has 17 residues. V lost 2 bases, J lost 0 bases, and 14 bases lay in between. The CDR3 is CASSLYGGAGSYNEQFF. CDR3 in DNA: TGTGCCAGCAGTTTATATGGCGGGGCCGGCTCCTACAATGAGCAGTTCTTC.

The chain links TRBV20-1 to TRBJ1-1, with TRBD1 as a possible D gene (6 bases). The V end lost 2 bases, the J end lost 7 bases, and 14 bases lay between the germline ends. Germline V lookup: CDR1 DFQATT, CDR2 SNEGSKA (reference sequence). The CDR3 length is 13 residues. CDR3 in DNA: TGCAGTGCTAGATATGGGGGCCCGGGTGAAGCTTTCTTT. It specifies CSARYGGPGEAFF.

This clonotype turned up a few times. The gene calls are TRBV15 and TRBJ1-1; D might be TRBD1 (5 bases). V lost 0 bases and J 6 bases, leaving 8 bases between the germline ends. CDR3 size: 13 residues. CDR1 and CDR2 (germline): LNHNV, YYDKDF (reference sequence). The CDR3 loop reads CATSRDRDPEAFF. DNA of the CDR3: TGTGCCACCAGCAGAGACAGGGACCCTGAAGCTTTCTTT.